Listed here are 20 T cell receptor beta chains from one sample, sequenced in a study of sequential checkpoint blockade in melanoma. Only in-frame clones appear in the TCRdb table, and some are missing; sequencing was by immunoSEQ multiplex PCR. The table has roughly 20,000 clones, roughly 66% seen once. Treatment described: randomized to nivolumab then ipilimumab (arm A) or the reverse (arm B). The starting material was CD8+ T cells sorted from blood (inferred from file names), obtained from a patient given nivolumab and ipilimumab in sequence. These receptors all come from a human donor with melanoma.

This clone was seen only once. V and J are TRBV2 and TRBJ2-7, with D maybe TRBD2 (5 bases). This CDR3 region has 14 residues. CDR1 and CDR2 (germline): SNHLY, FYNNEI. The V and J ends lost 7 bases and 0 bases respectively, with 13 bases between them. CDR3 protein: CASNGGGLSYEQYF. In nucleotides, the CDR3 is TGTGCCAGCAACGGCGGAGGCCTCTCCTACGAGCAGTACTTC.

The chain uses TRBV7-9 and TRBJ1-2; D may be TRBD1 (6 bases). CDR1 is SEHNR and CDR2 is FQNEAQ in the germline V gene (reference sequence). CDR3 size: 15 residues. The V end lost 4 bases, the J end lost 4 bases, and 16 bases lay between the germline ends. The CDR3: CASSSSRTDSYGYTF. The DNA of the CDR3 is TGTGCCAGCAGCTCCTCTAGGACAGATTCCTATGGCTACACCTTC.

The chain couples TRBV19 to TRBJ2-7; D is undetermined. CDR3 length equals 13 residues. Germline CDR1 and CDR2: LNHDA and SQIVND (reference sequence). Trimming took off 3 bases at V and 4 bases at J, with 10 bases between the two ends. The CDR3 region is CASSMAAGYEQYF. The CDR3, as DNA: TGTGCCAGTAGTATGGCTGCAGGATACGAGCAGTACTTC.

This clone is categorized as large. The V call is TRBV11-2, the J call TRBJ1-1; D is unclear. V shed 2 bases and J shed 0 bases, with 4 bases lying between them. The CDR3 has 13 residues. Germline V CDR1 and CDR2: SGHAT, FQNNGV. The CDR3 nucleotides read TGTGCCAGCAGCTTATATTTGAACACTGAAGCTTTCTTT. Translating gives CASSLYLNTEAFF.

The sample holds one count of this clone. The chain links TRBV5-4 to TRBJ2-7; D possibly corresponds to TRBD2 (6 bases). From germline, CDR1 is SGHNT and CDR2 YYREEE (reference sequence). Trimming stripped 1 base from V and 7 bases from J, with 12 bases between. The CDR3 runs 13 residues. The CDR3 sequence: CASSLQRGLEQYF. The CDR3 DNA follows: TGTGCCAGCAGCTTGCAACGGGGACTGGAGCAGTACTTC.

V gene TRBV27 combines with J gene TRBJ2-7, with 12 bases lining up with TRBD1. The CDR3 has 16 amino acids. The trim removed 6 bases at V and 7 bases at J, leaving 13 bases unmatched. Germline CDR1 reads MNHEY; CDR2 reads SMNVEV (reference sequence). As DNA, the CDR3 is TGTGCCAGCAGCGGGACAGGGGGCGCACCCCCGCAAGAGCAGTACTTC. It translates to CASSGTGGAPPQEQYF.

The chain carries TRBV7-8 and TRBJ2-2; D remains ambiguous. Germline values: CDR1 SGHVS, CDR2 FQNEAQ. The CDR3 contains 12 residues. Trimming shortened V by 1 base and J by 7 bases, and 4 bases separated the two germline ends. In DNA form, the CDR3 reads TGTGCCAGCAGCTTAGTTCGCGGGGAGCTGTTTTTT. Protein product: CASSLVRGELFF.

In this sample, this clone turned up once. This chain connects TRBV5-4 to TRBJ2-1, with 8 bases fitting TRBD2. V lost 7 bases, J lost 4 bases, and 10 bases stayed unmatched. CDR1 and CDR2 from the germline V gene are SGHNT and YYREEE (reference sequence). This CDR3 is built from 15 residues. The CDR3 is CASRIAGSKYNEQFF. The CDR3 nucleotides are TGTGCCAGCCGAATAGCGGGAAGTAAGTACAATGAGCAGTTCTTC.

The rearrangement joins TRBV9 to TRBJ2-7, with TRBD2 identical over 8 bases. The CDR3 is 14 amino acids. Trimming took 0 bases from V and 7 from J; bases not matched to a gene: 6. Germline CDR1 and CDR2: SGDLS and YYNGEE. CDR3 coding DNA: TGTGCCAGCAGCGTAGCCGGGGGGGCTGGAGAGCAGTACTTC. It codes for CASSVAGGAGEQYF. Complete variable domain (other parts from reference TRBV9 and TRBJ2-7): DSGVTQTPKHLITATGQRVTLRCSPRSGDLSVYWYQQSLDQGLQFLIQYYNGEERAKGNILERFSAQQFPDLHSELNLSSLELGDSALYFCASSVAGGAGEQYFGPGTRLTVT.

The V gene is TRBV7-9, the J gene TRBJ2-1, with a tentative D call TRBD2 (7 bases). CDR3 length: 16 amino acids. CDR1 is SEHNR, CDR2 FQNEAQ, per germline (reference sequence). Trimming shortened V by 3 bases and J by 1 base, and 13 bases separated the two germline ends. The CDR3 nucleotides read TGTGCCAGCAGCTTCGGGGGCGGGGGTTCCTACAATGAGCAGTTCTTC. It encodes CASSFGGGGSYNEQFF.

The chain recombines TRBV5-6 with TRBJ1-1; 10 nucleotides line up with TRBD1. The V segment lost 5 bases and the J segment 3 bases; nucleotides outside the gene matches: 16. Germline lookup yields CDR1 SGHDT and CDR2 YYEEEE. This CDR3 contains 18 residues. The CDR3 region is CASRNSRQGAIGYTEAFF. CDR3 nucleotide sequence: TGTGCCAGCAGGAACTCCCGACAGGGGGCGATTGGGTACACTGAAGCTTTCTTT.

V and J are TRBV6-1 and TRBJ1-1, with 10 bases lining up with TRBD1. The trim removed 5 bases at V and 6 bases at J, leaving 9 bases unmatched. The CDR3 spans 15 residues. Per germline, CDR1 MNHNS and CDR2 SASEGT. This CDR3 is CASSPLRTGGAEAFF. The DNA for the CDR3 is TGTGCCAGCAGTCCCCTACGGACAGGGGGGGCTGAAGCTTTCTTT.

The CDR3 sequence is CASSDDQGGPEQYF. The CDR3 DNA is TGTGCCAGCAGTGATGACCAGGGGGGCCCCGAGCAGTACTTC. V and J are TRBV6-1 and TRBJ2-7, with D perhaps TRBD1 (7 bases). Germline V gene sequence: CDR1 MNHNS, CDR2 SASEGT. Trimming pared 3 bases from V and 6 bases from J, leaving 15 bases between. This CDR3 comprises 14 residues.

This rearrangement joins TRBV7-9 to TRBJ2-3; TRBD2 is a possible D gene (5 bases). Between the trimmed V and J ends, which lost 3 bases and 3 bases, there was a span of 10 bases. The germline CDR1 and CDR2 sequences are SEHNR and FQNEAQ (reference sequence). The CDR3 covers 14 residues. The CDR3 DNA is TGTGCCAGCAGCTTCGGCGACTATACAGATACGCAGTATTTT. It translates to CASSFGDYTDTQYF.

As to this clone: The same CDR3 can be traced to other DNA sequences in this sample. The rearrangement joins TRBV5-6 to TRBJ1-2; possible D gene TRBD1, 5 bases. V lost 0 bases, J lost 4 bases, and 7 bases lay in between. Germline assignment: CDR1 SGHDT and CDR2 YYEEEE. The CDR3 extends over 13 amino acids. CDR3 amino acids: CASSLGGSYGYTF. Here the CDR3 DNA reads TGTGCCAGCAGCTTGGGGGGCTCCTATGGCTACACCTTC.

V gene TRBV5-6 combines with J gene TRBJ2-3; 7 bases agree with TRBD2. CDR3 length: 16 residues. With V trimmed by 4 bases and J by 4 bases, 12 bases remained unmatched. Per germline, CDR1 SGHDT and CDR2 YYEEEE. The CDR3 spells CASSLRWEGWPDTQYF. The CDR3 nucleotides are TGTGCCAGCAGCCTCAGATGGGAGGGATGGCCAGATACGCAGTATTTT.

The J gene is TRBJ1-1, the V gene TRBV25-1; TRBD1 aligns across 8 bases. The CDR3 length is 13 residues. Per the germline V gene, CDR1 is MGHDK and CDR2 is SYGVNS. Trimming at V came to 4 bases and at J to 4 bases, leaving 2 bases not matched to a gene. The CDR3 bases are TGTGCCAGCAGTGTAACAGGGGGCACTGAAGCTTTCTTT. Translation gives CASSVTGGTEAFF.

The chain uses TRBV5-6 and TRBJ2-5; D possibly corresponds to TRBD2 (6 bases). Gene TRBJ2-7 matches the end of the DNA better, so the J call may be wrong. Germline CDR1 SGHDT, CDR2 YYEEEE. The CDR3 runs 15 residues. CDR3 DNA: TGTGCCAGCAGCTTGGCCGGAGGGGCAGTATACGAGCAGTACTTC. Translated: CASSLAGGAVYEQYF.

The chain joins TRBV28 to TRBJ2-7; TRBD1 matches at 8 bases. With 5 bases clipped from V and 5 bases from J, the junction kept 14 bases outside the gene matches. The CDR3 consists of 16 residues. The germline V gene has CDR1 MDHEN and CDR2 SYDVKM. The CDR3: CASSPSLQGAYDEQYF. The CDR3 DNA follows: TGTGCCAGCAGTCCCAGCCTGCAGGGGGCGTACGACGAGCAGTACTTC.

V and J are TRBV5-1 and TRBJ2-1; D possibly corresponds to TRBD1 (6 bases). This CDR3 has 18 residues. Deletions cut 9 bases from V and 4 bases from J, with 29 bases between. Germline lookup yields CDR1 SGHRS and CDR2 YFSETQ. The CDR3 region has the DNA TGCGCCACCAGGCGTACAACAGGGTTGAGGACTCGTTACAATGAGCAGTTCTTC. This translates into CATRRTTGLRTRYNEQFF.